This TCR beta chain was profiled in a study of T cells in Graves' hyperthyroidism and ophthalmopathy (dated by TCRdb to between 2017 and 2020). For the wider study: Peripheral blood samples were taken at the time of initial diagnosis, prior to any treatment. To identify distinguishing TCR V-J signatures, a discovery cohort of 90 to 100 patients was used, comprising roughly 45 with Graves' ophthalmopathy and some 60 with stable Graves' hyperthyroidism. TCR Vbeta CDR3 sequencing of 135 peripheral blood samples (fewer than 45 ophthalmopathy, about 80 hyperthyroidism and some 17 progressor patients) is reported in the paper. Following sampling, methimazole starting at 30 mg daily was given to hyperthyroidism patients, and high-dose intravenous methylprednisolone was given to ophthalmopathy patients. Whether ophthalmopathy could be predicted prospectively was tested in an independent validation cohort made up of 18 to 20 hyperthyroidism patients plus 17 patients who later progressed to ophthalmopathy. The 95 to 100 discovery patients were divided at random into training and test sets in a 7:3 ratio. Thyroid tissue and blood T-cell repertoires from more than five Graves' hyperthyroidism patients were also compared in the study. Study-wide conclusions, independent of this receptor: In validation, progression to ophthalmopathy was predicted by the model with around 70% sensitivity and 72% to 80% specificity, a median of approximately 7.1 months before onset. In cross-validation, a model built on a 13 V-J signature told ophthalmopathy apart from stable hyperthyroidism with about 90% sensitivity and about 81% specificity, and in testing the same model reached 80%/75%. No statistical method was used to set the sample size in advance, and investigators knew the group allocation. Most expanded thyroid clonotypes (frequency above 0.001) were also detected in blood, a finding suggesting that blood repertoires may reflect thyroid immune responses.

As regards this clonotype: Its antigen is currently not known. No base quality values were provided; no much bigger clone lies one nucleotide off.

Amplification of TCR beta CDR3 regions was carried out from RNA transcripts. For the first round of RT-PCR on the TCR CDR3, the HTBI primer set was used together with the Qiagen OneStep RT-PCR kit. The libraries were constructed in a second round of multiplex PCR and then size-selected and purified. Sequencing of the libraries was done on an Illumina HiSeq2000 using paired-end 100 bp reads. In the source study's methods: SOAPnuke was used to process the raw data, throwing out any read that contained adapters or uncalled bases, had a mean Phred below 15, or lacked an exact constant-primer or identifier match. High-quality paired reads were merged using COPE v1.2.5, and each unique nucleotide sequence was defined as a clonotype. MiTCR v1.1 was used to align clonotypes to the IMGT TRBV, TRBD and TRBJ reference segments. Analysis was restricted to V-J combinations with a frequency above 0.0001, which covered roughly 99% of repertoires. The TCS score was defined as F50 (clonal expansion) divided by E x V (chaos), with BLOSUM62-based TCRdist calculated between CDR3 peptides within each V-J. Welch's t-statistics and random forest reduced around 520 V-J features to 10 to 15, which were used in a naive Bayes classifier (R e1071). Using fastp at Q25 and MiXCR, TCRdb reprocessed the public reads and kept productive beta chains. Each record represents a unique CDR3 protein, reported with the most common genes and DNA among its rows. None of the V and J calls come from the authors' own analysis; TCRdb made them. Recorded for this sample are fewer than 600,000 distinct CDR3 sequences; 14% of them occurred a single time. Around 13% of the sample goes to the ten largest clones.

Stable Graves' hyperthyroidism was defined as no progression to ophthalmopathy during 18 months of follow-up. Hyperthyroidism patients were aged 18 to 65 years and newly diagnosed, with disease duration of less than 2 months. Any patient with an uncontrolled infection, another autoimmune disease, pregnancy or lactation was excluded. Diagnoses relied on clinical symptoms, serum thyroxine and TRAb, thyroid ultrasound and orbital computed tomography. PBMCs were separated from approximately 10 ml of fresh peripheral blood using Ficoll-Paque density gradient centrifugation. Total RNA was extracted using Trizol reagent, and RNA quality was assessed on an Agilent 2100 Bioanalyzer. The sequenced sample consisted of blood. This TCR was sampled from a woman aged 35 to 49 with Graves' hyperthyroidism.

The CDR3 reads CASSEKRSRLGDRDSSGLYNEQFF. The nucleotide sequence reads TGTGCCAGCAGTGAAAAAAGATCCCGATTAGGGGACAGAGATTCTAGCGGGTTGTACAATGAGCAGTTCTTC. Rearrangement joined TRBV2 to TRBJ2-1, and perhaps TRBD2 as D gene, on 8 matching bases. There are 24 amino acids in the CDR3, from cysteine to phenylalanine inclusive. The read is trimmed to its CDR3 DNA, 72 bases read in frame from base 1. CDR1 and CDR2, per the germline V gene, are SNHLY and FYNNEI. The junction shows trimming of 2 bases on V and 4 bases on J, plus 39 bases between the germline ends.